This is a list of T cell receptor beta chains from one sample in a study of vaccination and CD4 T cells after COVID-19. TCRdb processed the PCR reads anew with MiXCR; each CDR3 protein has one entry. This table has about 7,100 distinct CDR3 sequences, 37% appearing once. For these TCRs, the target antigens are not known. The sample taken for sequencing was CD4+ T cells from blood, cultured in vitro. Source of these receptors: a human donor in good health. The CDR3 runs from the conserved cysteine through the conserved F or W. The order of the fields is D gene, J gene, clone size, V gene, CDR3 length, CDR3 protein, CDR3 DNA. The D gene is left open where the match is weak. Where a row states a size, it is once, few, many or the class of an expanded clone; other rows omit it.

>.|TRBJ2-4|.|TRBV19|16
CASSPGVGPFKNIQYF
TGTGCCAGTAGCCCGGGGGTAGGTCCTTTCAAAAACATTCAGTACTTC
>.|TRBJ2-1|few|TRBV6-2/TRBV6-3|15
CASTHRGGGYNEQFF
TGTGCCAGCACCCACCGAGGGGGGGGTTACAATGAGCAGTTCTTC
>.|TRBJ2-7|.|TRBV15|13
CATSRDSLGEQYF
TGTGCCACCAGCAGAGATAGTCTAGGAGAGCAGTACTTC
>.|TRBJ2-3|few|TRBV7-9|15
CASSLELAVPDTQYF
TGTGCCAGCAGCTTAGAGCTAGCTGTTCCCGATACGCAGTATTTT
>TRBD2|TRBJ2-5|.|TRBV20-1|22
CSARELSRESLAGGRNQETQYF
TGCAGTGCTAGAGAATTATCCCGTGAGTCCCTAGCGGGGGGCCGGAATCAAGAGACCCAGTACTTC
>TRBD2|TRBJ2-3|.|TRBV27|15
CASRHPRGDTDTQYF
TGTGCCAGCAGACACCCACGGGGGGACACAGATACGCAGTATTTT
>TRBD1|TRBJ1-2|few|TRBV6-2/TRBV6-3|15
CASSHPQGPRYGYTF
TGTGCCAGCAGCCACCCACAGGGGCCCCGATATGGCTACACCTTC
>TRBD1|TRBJ2-3|.|TRBV20-1|17
CSARDLGQKSPLRTQYF
TGCAGTGCTAGAGATCTGGGACAGAAGTCCCCCCTCAGGACGCAGTATTTT
>.|TRBJ2-2|.|TRBV7-9|15
CASSPGSGHTGELFF
TGTGCCAGCAGCCCGGGTTCAGGCCACACCGGGGAGCTGTTTTTT
>TRBD1|TRBJ2-3|once|TRBV6-2/TRBV6-3|15
CASSPGGTDRDTQYF
TGTGCCAGCAGCCCAGGGGGTACAGACAGAGATACGCAGTATTTT
>.|TRBJ1-1|few|TRBV10-1|15
CASSQDPSGSTEAFF
TGCGCCAGCAGTCAGGACCCCTCTGGAAGCACTGAAGCTTTCTTT
>TRBD2|TRBJ2-1|.|TRBV24-1|13
CATSDFSGIEQFF
TGTGCCACCAGTGATTTTAGCGGGATTGAGCAGTTCTTC
>TRBD2|TRBJ2-5|.|TRBV12-3/TRBV12-4|19
CASSLVPGLAGGMGETQYF
TGTGCCAGCAGTTTGGTCCCGGGACTAGCGGGGGGTATGGGAGAGACCCAGTACTTC
>.|TRBJ2-1|.|TRBV27|15
CASSPTPRQGKEQFF
TGTGCCAGCAGTCCAACACCCAGGCAGGGGAAGGAGCAGTTCTTC
>.|TRBJ2-7|.|TRBV12-3/TRBV12-4|14
CASSSGLGPYEQYF
TGTGCCAGCAGTTCCGGATTGGGGCCCTACGAGCAGTACTTC
>.|TRBJ2-7|.|TRBV12-3/TRBV12-4|16
CASSLVPGTSPLEQYF
TGTGCCAGCAGTTTGGTTCCCGGGACATCTCCCCTCGAGCAGTACTTC
>.|TRBJ1-2|.|TRBV30|16
CAWSPQGRERGYGYTF
TGTGCCTGGAGCCCCCAGGGCAGGGAGAGAGGCTATGGCTACACCTTC
>.|TRBJ2-7|.|TRBV30|12
CAWSRGGGEQYF
TGTGCCTGGAGTCGAGGGGGTGGCGAGCAGTACTTC
>TRBD1|TRBJ2-7|.|TRBV19|13
CASSIRDSIQQYF
TGTGCCAGTAGTATTCGGGACAGCATTCAGCAGTACTTC
>.|TRBJ2-1|.|TRBV24-1|12
CATSDPGDEQFF
TGTGCCACCAGTGATCCGGGGGATGAGCAGTTCTTC
>TRBD2|TRBJ2-5|once|TRBV27|15
CASRTRGLGEETQYF
TGTGCCAGCAGAACCCGCGGACTAGGAGAGGAGACCCAGTACTTC
>.|TRBJ1-2|.|TRBV6-1|13
CAITRGDSYGYTF
TGTGCCATCACTAGGGGCGACAGCTATGGCTACACCTTC
>TRBD1|TRBJ1-2|.|TRBV28|12
CASRDRAYGYTF
TGTGCCAGCAGAGACAGGGCATATGGCTACACCTTC
>.|TRBJ2-7|.|TRBV7-8|13
CASSQILQGEQYF
TGTGCCAGCAGTCAGATCCTTCAGGGGGAGCAGTACTTC